This TCR beta chain came from a study of blood T cell repertoires in COVID-19. The overall study: Samples taken during acute and convalescent COVID-19 were collected in the United States, Italy and Spain.

Original processing notes: Amplification of reference gene primers provided the estimated nucleated cell counts. The data were produced by immunoSEQ multiplex PCR, yet TCRdb's version contains in-frame clones alone and is incomplete. V and J calls plus clone size are reproduced from that table; the DNA served to infer D and trimming. The repertoire has under 350,000 clones, 80% to 90% of them found once; the top ten carry 11%. The CDR3 spans 14 residues. V dropped 4 bases and J dropped 5 bases, with 13 bases sitting between them. Looked up from germline, CDR1 is SGHRS and CDR2 is YFSETQ. The chain couples TRBV5-1 to TRBJ2-4; a weak D match, TRBD1 (5 bases). Sequencing was performed on peripheral blood. The sequence came from a woman between 65 and 79 years old with acute or convalescent COVID-19. This CDR3 reads CASSPDSAQNIQYF. DNA of the CDR3: TGCGCCAGCAGCCCCGACAGTGCCCAAAACATTCAGTACTTC.